One T cell receptor beta chain is described in this entry. This entry comes from a study of blood T cell repertoires in COVID-19. Germline V gene sequence: CDR1 LGHDT, CDR2 YNNKEL (reference sequence). V shed 5 bases and J 3 bases; nucleotides not matched to a gene: 9. There are 16 residues in the CDR3. Sequenced by immunoSEQ multiplex PCR; TCRdb stores in-frame clones only, minus some. The sample has approximately 140,000 clones, less than 85% seen once. The V call is TRBV3-1 (or the pseudogene TRBV3-2), the J call TRBJ2-3; 9 nucleotides align to TRBD2. Material for sequencing was peripheral blood. The clonotype was recovered from a human donor in a cohort sampled during active COVID-19. CDR3 sequence: CASSSGTSRVTDTQYF. DNA for the CDR3: TGTGCCAGCAGCTCCGGGACTAGCCGAGTAACAGATACGCAGTATTTT.